This T cell receptor (beta chain) was identified in a study of PD-L1 blockade in urothelial cancer. Germline V CDR1 and CDR2: SEHNR, FQNEAQ (reference sequence). Trimming left V 2 bases short and J 1 base short, with 8 bases between. The CDR3 contains 14 residues. TCRdb keeps only in-frame clones here, not all; method: immunoSEQ multiplex PCR. The repertoire holds around 87,000 clones, with over 80% as singletons. Time point denoted: peripheral blood 6 weeks after treatment start. The receptor was isolated from a man between 65 and 79 years old with urothelial cancer. The V and J genes are TRBV7-9 and TRBJ1-1; D is unclear. Sequencing was performed on PBMCs, taken around atezolizumab (anti-PD-L1) treatment. CDR3 sequence reads: CASSLKASNTEAFF. The CDR3 nucleotides are TGTGCCAGCAGCTTAAAAGCTTCGAACACTGAAGCTTTCTTT.